The 5 T cell receptor beta chains below come from one sample, sequenced in a study of patients and donors after allogeneic stem cell transplantation. TCRdb re-called the RT-PCR reads with MiXCR, one entry per CDR3 protein. The data hold under 2,500 distinct CDR3 sequences, with approximately 28% observed a single time. The specimen sequenced was blood, either unsorted or a sorted T cell fraction (not recorded which). The receptors come from a human donor who was either an allogeneic HSCT recipient or a stem cell or donor lymphocyte infusion donor (not recorded which). It is not recorded whose cells these are; they may come from a transplant donor.

Only a few counts were recorded for this clonotype. The rearrangement uses TRBV7-2 and TRBJ1-5; D is undetermined. Trimming stripped 6 bases from V and 4 bases from J, with 16 bases between. There are 15 residues in the CDR3. The germline V gene encodes CDR1 SGHTA and CDR2 FQGNSA. The chain's CDR3 is CASRYGRQRNQPQHF. CDR3 coding DNA: TGTGCCAGCAGGTACGGGAGGCAGAGAAATCAGCCCCAGCATTTT. Based on the CDR3 plus reference TRBV7-2 and TRBJ1-5, the full variable domain is GAGVSQSPSNKVTEKGKDVELRCDPISGHTALYWYRQSLGQGLEFLIYFQGNSAPDKSGLPSDRFSAERTGGSVSTLTIQRTQQEDSAVYLCASRYGRQRNQPQHFGDGTRLSIL.

Only a few counts were recorded for this clonotype. This sequence joins TRBV5-5 and TRBJ2-3; 7 nucleotides agree with TRBD1. CDR1 SGHKS and CDR2 YYEKEE come from the germline V gene (reference sequence). V was clipped by 4 bases and J by 13 bases; unmatched bases: 9. The CDR3 sequence is 12 residues long. CDR3 region: CASSLGTESEYF. The CDR3 DNA is TGTGCCAGCAGCCTAGGGACAGAGTCGGAGTATTTT.

The chain employs TRBV4-3 and TRBJ2-1; TRBD2 matches 11 bases. V dropped 1 base and J dropped 6; count of bases not matched to a gene: 5. There are 16 residues in the CDR3. CDR1 LGHNA and CDR2 YSLEER come from the germline V gene. CDR3: CASSQGPSGGSNEQFF. Written as DNA, the CDR3 is TGCGCCAGCAGCCAAGGTCCTAGCGGGGGGTCCAATGAGCAGTTCTTC.

The chain employs TRBV5-6 and TRBJ1-1; TRBD1 is a possible D gene (5 bases). The CDR3 runs to 15 residues. Germline lookup yields CDR1 SGHDT and CDR2 YYEEEE. The V and J ends lost 4 bases and 0 bases respectively, with 13 bases between them. CDR3 coding DNA: TGTGCCAGCAGCCCGGCCCCAGGGATGAACACTGAAGCTTTCTTT. This gives the protein CASSPAPGMNTEAFF. Full variable domain (missing parts from reference TRBV5-6 and TRBJ1-1): DAGVTQSPTHLIKTRGQQVTLRCSPKSGHDTVSWYQQALGQGPQFIFQYYEEEERQRGNFPDRFSGHQFPNYSSELNVNALLLGDSALYLCASSPAPGMNTEAFFGQGTRLTVV.

In its sample, this clonotype is hyperexpanded (1% or more). This chain joins TRBV27 and TRBJ2-5; D possibly corresponds to TRBD1 (7 bases). Trimming took off 7 bases at V and 5 bases at J, with 11 bases between the two ends. The CDR3 is made up of 12 amino acids. CDR1 MNHEY and CDR2 SMNVEV come from the germline V gene (reference sequence). In nucleotides, the CDR3 is TGTGCCAGCAACGCAGGGGGGGAGACCCAGTACTTC. Translated, it gives CASNAGGETQYF.